This T cell receptor beta chain was documented in a study of blood T cell repertoires in COVID-19. Study information: Specimens from acute and convalescent COVID-19 originated in the United States, Italy and Spain. T cells, B-cell-depleted T cells, or PBMCs provided the cDNA or gDNA that served as material.

Germline V gives CDR1 LNHDA, CDR2 SQIVND (reference sequence). This CDR3 region has 14 residues. V shed 5 bases, J shed 6 bases, and the junction held 8 bases outside the gene matches. Per the original methods: Amplification with reference gene primers provided the estimates of nucleated cell counts. Data came from immunoSEQ multiplex PCR; TCRdb stores just in-frame clones and leaves some out. V and J calls plus clone size are reproduced from that table; the DNA served to infer D and trimming. The sample carries under 150,000 clones, about three quarters recorded once. V is TRBV19 and J is TRBJ2-7; the match to TRBD1 covers 9 bases. Sequencing used peripheral blood. This sequence originates from a woman at least 80 years old with active or convalescent COVID-19. The CDR3 here is CASSPRTGVREQYF. The CDR3 DNA is TGTGCCAGTAGTCCTCGGACAGGGGTGCGCGAGCAGTACTTC.